One and the same sample provided the 30 T cell receptor beta chains below, sequenced in a study of shared clonotypes between healthy human individuals. Only in-frame clones appear in the TCRdb table, and some are missing; sequencing was by immunoSEQ multiplex PCR. The sample has hundreds of thousands of clones, roughly three quarters seen once. Sequenced sample: PBMCs. Receptors originate from a woman in her forties in good health. Some clones in this sample may be carry-over from other donors' samples.

The chain has TRBV28 and TRBJ1-2, with 7 bases aligning to TRBD1. Germline CDR1 MDHEN, CDR2 SYDVKM. The V and J ends lost 5 bases and 0 bases, in that order; junction bases with no gene match: 6. There are 15 residues in the CDR3. The CDR3 coding sequence is TGTGCCAGCAGTAGGACAGGAACGACTAACTATGGCTACACCTTC. Its protein product is CASSRTGTTNYGYTF.

This clone was counted a few times. The chain joins TRBV10-1 to TRBJ2-1, with TRBD1 matching 7 bases. This CDR3 spans 14 amino acids. Trimming took 7 bases from V and 2 from J; bases not matched to a gene: 5. The germline V gene encodes CDR1 WNHNN and CDR2 SYGVQD (reference sequence). CDR3 in DNA: TGCGCCAGCAATGACAGGGAACCCTACAATGAGCAGTTCTTC. Its translation is CASNDREPYNEQFF.

This clone was counted once. V and J are TRBV7-8 and TRBJ2-3; a weak D match, TRBD2 (6 bases). Trimming removed 1 base from V and 6 bases from J, with 17 bases in between. CDR3 length equals 16 residues. Germline V lookup: CDR1 SGHVS, CDR2 FQNEAQ. CDR3 protein: CASSLVAGLPTDTQYF. The DNA of the CDR3 is TGTGCCAGCAGCTTAGTCGCGGGACTTCCGACGGATACGCAGTATTTT.

V gene TRBV18 combines with J gene TRBJ2-3; D might be TRBD1 (6 bases). CDR3 size: 14 residues. V was shortened by 10 bases and J by 4 bases, with 18 bases between the two germline ends. Looked up from germline, CDR1 is KGHSH and CDR2 is LQKENI. The chain's CDR3 is CATSKGEPPDTQYF. The CDR3 DNA reads as TGTGCCACCTCGAAGGGGGAGCCCCCAGATACGCAGTATTTT.

This clone has just a few counts. This sequence joins TRBV21-1 and TRBJ1-3; TRBD1, the table's D call, lacks a check against the DNA. TRBV21-1 is described as a pseudogene. The CDR3 is 15 amino acids. In DNA, the CDR3 is TGTGCCAGCATCCCAACAGAAGACTCTGGAAACACCATATATTTT. This translates into CASIPTEDSGNTIYF.

The chain links TRBV7-2 to TRBJ2-1; 15 bases match TRBD2. Germline lookup yields CDR1 SGHTA and CDR2 FQGNSA. CDR3 length: 14 amino acids. V shed 5 bases and J 14 bases; nucleotides not matched to a gene: 7. For the CDR3, the DNA is TGTGCCAGCAGCCCAGGACTAGCGGGAGGGAAGGAGTTCTTC. This gives the protein CASSPGLAGGKEFF.

V is TRBV5-4 and J is TRBJ2-5, with 8 bases lining up with TRBD1. CDR1 is SGHNT and CDR2 is YYREEE in the germline V gene (reference sequence). V was clipped by 10 bases and J by 4 bases; unmatched bases: 9. The CDR3 is 13 residues long. Here the CDR3 DNA reads TGTGCCCTTGGAACAGGGGGGAGAGAGACCCAGTACTTC. Residues: CALGTGGRETQYF.

This chain uses TRBV7-9 with TRBJ2-5; D unresolved. The CDR3 has 12 amino acids. Per germline, CDR1 SEHNR and CDR2 FQNEAQ (reference sequence). Trimming shortened V by 5 bases and J by 5 bases, and 9 bases separated the two germline ends. This chain's CDR3 is CASSRRTETQYF. In nucleotides, the CDR3 is TGTGCCAGCAGCCGCAGAACGGAGACCCAGTACTTC.

The chain employs TRBV5-5 and TRBJ2-2; TRBD1 agrees at 8 bases. CDR3 length: 15 residues. J was trimmed by 4 bases and V by 0 bases; bases with no gene match: 2. Looked up from germline, CDR1 is SGHKS and CDR2 is YYEKEE (reference sequence). The CDR3: CASSLADRGTGELFF. The CDR3 DNA is TGTGCCAGCAGCTTGGCCGACAGGGGCACCGGGGAGCTGTTTTTT.

The gene calls are TRBV28 and TRBJ2-1; the D is unclear. This CDR3 comprises 14 residues. V was clipped by 9 bases and J by 0 bases, with 12 bases between them. Looked up from germline, CDR1 is MDHEN and CDR2 is SYDVKM. Here the CDR3 reads CASDHDTSYNEQFF. The CDR3 bases are TGTGCCAGTGATCATGATACCTCCTACAATGAGCAGTTCTTC.

The chain carries TRBV7-7 and TRBJ2-1; possible D gene TRBD1, 5 bases. This CDR3 is 15 amino acids long. Germline CDR1 reads SSHAT; CDR2 reads FNYEAQ (reference sequence). Here the CDR3 DNA reads TGTGCTAGCTCGCCCTCGCCCGACAGTTTCAATGAGCAGTTCTTC. Its protein product is CASSPSPDSFNEQFF. The variable domain in full, completed from reference TRBV7-7 and TRBJ2-1, reads GAGVSQSPRYKVTKRGQDVTLRCDPISSHATLYWYQQALGQGPEFLTYFNYEAQPDKSGLPSDRFSAERPEGSISTLTIQRTEQRDSAMYRCASSPSPDSFNEQFFGPGTRLTVL.

The J gene is TRBJ2-7, the V gene TRBV5-1; the match to TRBD1 covers 8 bases. Per germline, CDR1 SGHRS and CDR2 YFSETQ. The CDR3 contains 14 residues. After removal of 2 bases from V and 2 bases from J, the junction contained 3 bases not matched to a gene. DNA of the CDR3: TGCGCCAGCAGCTTTCTGGGACAGGCCTACGAGCAGTACTTC. Its translation: CASSFLGQAYEQYF.

The gene calls are TRBV28 and TRBJ2-7; 8 bases match TRBD1. V was clipped by 5 bases and J by 7 bases; unmatched bases: 7. The V gene's germline CDR1 is MDHEN and CDR2 SYDVKM. The CDR3 runs to 13 residues. CDR3 in amino acids: CASSRTGRWEQYF. Here the CDR3 DNA reads TGTGCCAGCAGTCGGACAGGGCGCTGGGAGCAGTACTTC.

This clone was seen once. The chain recombines TRBV4-1 with TRBJ2-1; 11 bases match TRBD2. Germline lookup yields CDR1 MGHRA and CDR2 YSYEKL. Losses at the gene ends were 1 base for V and 9 bases for J; bases not matched to a gene: 8. CDR3 length: 16 residues. The CDR3 here is CASSQGVLAGGGEQFF. The DNA of the CDR3 is TGCGCCAGCAGCCAAGGGGTCCTAGCGGGAGGCGGTGAGCAGTTCTTC.

J is TRBJ1-1 and V is TRBV19, with D perhaps matching TRBD1 (5 bases). Germline CDR1 and CDR2: LNHDA and SQIVND (reference sequence). Trimming shortened V by 9 bases and J by 7 bases, and 18 bases separated the two germline ends. The length of the CDR3 is 13 residues. CDR3: CASSPTGGGEAFF. The CDR3 DNA reads TGTGCCAGCTCCCCCACGGGGGGAGGTGAAGCTTTCTTT.

CDR3 region: CASSDPNYGYTF. The DNA for the CDR3 is TGTGCCAGCAGTGACCCAAACTATGGCTACACCTTC. The V gene is TRBV6-6, the J gene TRBJ1-2; no clear D gene. Trimming took off 5 bases at V and 2 bases at J, with 6 bases between the two ends. CDR1 MNHNY and CDR2 SVGAGI come from the germline V gene (reference sequence). This CDR3 has 12 amino acids.

This clone came up a few times. This chain connects TRBV11-2 to TRBJ2-5; D is perhaps TRBD1 (5 bases). Near its end, the DNA agrees better with TRBJ2-7, so the J call may be wrong. CDR3 length: 15 amino acids. The germline V gene encodes CDR1 SGHAT and CDR2 FQNNGV. The CDR3 loop reads CASSPNYDSTYEQYF. CDR3 in DNA: TGTGCCAGCAGCCCGAATTACGACAGTACCTACGAGCAGTACTTC.

Details on this clone: A far larger clone is one nucleotide away, so this likely arose from a read error. The same CDR3 is also encoded by other DNA sequences in this sample. The gene calls are TRBV30 and TRBJ1-5; D remains unclear. Germline V gives CDR1 GTSNPN, CDR2 SVGIG (reference sequence). The CDR3 runs 13 residues. CDR3 amino acids: CAWSVRVNQPQHF. CDR3 bases: TGTGCCTGGAGTGTACGGGTCAATCAGCCCCAGCACTTT.

This sequence joins TRBV28 and TRBJ2-7; D might be TRBD1 or TRBD2, each matching 5 bases. The CDR3 has 14 residues. V was shortened by 4 bases and J by 7 bases, with 17 bases between the two germline ends. The germline V gene encodes CDR1 MDHEN and CDR2 SYDVKM. The CDR3 region has the DNA TGTGCCAGCAGTTCCTTCCCCGGGACGAATGAGCAGTACTTC. Translating gives CASSSFPGTNEQYF.

The chain is built from TRBV18 and TRBJ2-5; D possibly corresponds to TRBD1 (6 bases). The CDR3 consists of 15 residues. V was pared by 3 bases and J by 2 bases, with 13 bases between. CDR1 is KGHSH and CDR2 is LQKENI in the germline V gene. CDR3 sequence reads: CASSPPPTGQETQYF. The CDR3 DNA sequence: TGTGCCAGCTCACCCCCTCCGACAGGACAAGAGACCCAGTACTTC.

The chain recombines TRBV6-4 with TRBJ1-5; D is undetermined. The germline gives CDR1 MRHNA, CDR2 SNTAGT. V was clipped by 5 bases and J by 3 bases, with 11 bases between them. The CDR3 has 14 amino acids. Here the CDR3 reads CASSPDGNNQPQHF. The CDR3 DNA reads as TGTGCCAGCAGTCCGGACGGAAACAATCAGCCCCAGCATTTT.

The chain employs TRBV18 and TRBJ2-1; D possibly uses TRBD1 or TRBD2 (5 bases each). Trimming pared 2 bases from V and 7 bases from J, leaving 15 bases between. This CDR3 comprises 15 residues. Germline loops: CDR1 KGHSH, CDR2 LQKENI. This chain's CDR3 is CASSPSRVGDNEQFF. The CDR3 bases are TGTGCCAGCTCACCATCCCGGGTGGGGGATAATGAGCAGTTCTTC.

This chain links TRBV7-9 with TRBJ1-2, with D maybe TRBD1 (6 bases). Between the trimmed V and J ends, which lost 5 bases and 3 bases, there was a span of 7 bases. The germline CDR1 and CDR2 sequences are SEHNR and FQNEAQ (reference sequence). This CDR3 is 12 amino acids long. CDR3 region: CASSKGDYGYTF. DNA for the CDR3: TGTGCCAGCAGCAAGGGGGACTATGGCTACACCTTC. The variable domain in full, with the rest retrieved from reference TRBV7-9 and TRBJ1-2, is DTGVSQNPRHKITKRGQNVTFRCDPISEHNRLYWYRQTLGQGPEFLTYFQNEAQLEKSRLLSDRFSAERPKGSFSTLEIQRTEQGDSAMYLCASSKGDYGYTFGSGTRLTVV.

The chain combines TRBV28 with TRBJ2-7; D not resolved. Germline CDR1 reads MDHEN; CDR2 reads SYDVKM. The V end was cut by 2 bases, the J end by 5 bases, with 16 bases between. The CDR3 runs 15 residues. The CDR3 DNA reads TGTGCCAGCAGTTTAGCCAGGCCCTTAGAACACGAGCAGTACTTC. It is translated as CASSLARPLEHEQYF. The entire variable domain, with the rest obtained from reference TRBV28 and TRBJ2-7, is as follows: DVKVTQSSRYLVKRTGEKVFLECVQDMDHENMFWYRQDPGLGLRLIYFSYDVKMKEKGDIPEGYSVSREKKERFSLILESASTNQTSMYLCASSLARPLEHEQYFGPGTRLTVT.

The V and J genes are TRBV6-5 and TRBJ2-1; D gene ambiguous. The germline V and J ends were trimmed by 11 bases and 2 bases, with 13 bases remaining between them. Germline V CDR1 and CDR2: MNHEY, SVGAGI. CDR3 length equals 13 residues. CDR3: CAAAQATYNEQFF. The CDR3 coding sequence is TGTGCCGCCGCTCAGGCGACCTACAATGAGCAGTTCTTC.

V usage is TRBV25-1 and J usage is TRBJ2-1; 11 bases align to TRBD2. The germline V gene has CDR1 MGHDK and CDR2 SYGVNS. The CDR3 contains 14 residues. With 4 bases clipped from V and 9 bases from J, the junction kept 5 bases outside the gene matches. CDR3 residues: CASSGELAGAEQFF. The CDR3 bases are TGTGCCAGCAGTGGGGAACTAGCGGGAGCTGAGCAGTTCTTC. The full variable domain, rest sourced from reference TRBV25-1 and TRBJ2-1, is EADIYQTPRYLVIGTGKKITLECSQTMGHDKMYWYQQDPGMELHLIHYSYGVNSTEKGDLSSESTVSRIRTEHFPLTLESARPSHTSQYLCASSGELAGAEQFFGPGTRLTVL.

The J gene is TRBJ2-7, the V gene TRBV28; 7 bases agree with TRBD1. The trim removed 3 bases at V and 5 bases at J, leaving 4 bases unmatched. Per the germline V gene, CDR1 is MDHEN and CDR2 is SYDVKM. The CDR3 runs 13 residues. CDR3 sequence (DNA): TGTGCCAGCAGTTTCGACAGGGCCCACGAGCAGTACTTC. This sequence encodes CASSFDRAHEQYF.

V and J are TRBV7-8 and TRBJ2-3, with 9 bases aligning to TRBD1. Per the germline V gene, CDR1 is SGHVS and CDR2 is FQNEAQ. V was pared by 4 bases and J by 1 base, with 6 bases of the junction left unmatched. CDR3 length equals 16 residues. In DNA form, the CDR3 reads TGTGCCAGCAGCTCCTTGGACAGGGGCGGCACAGATACGCAGTATTTT. Translated: CASSSLDRGGTDTQYF.

The chain uses TRBV7-9 and TRBJ2-6; D gene ambiguous. Germline assignment: CDR1 SEHNR and CDR2 FQNEAQ (reference sequence). The CDR3 has 15 residues. Trimming removed 2 bases at V and 0 bases at J, with 5 bases between. The CDR3: CASSLISSGANVLTF. DNA of the CDR3: TGTGCCAGCAGCTTAATTTCCTCTGGGGCCAACGTCCTGACTTTC.

This clone occurred a few times. The gene calls are TRBV9 and TRBJ2-5; 9 nucleotides agree with TRBD2. This CDR3 is 14 amino acids long. CDR1 and CDR2 (germline): SGDLS, YYNGEE. V shed 4 bases and J 5 bases; nucleotides not matched to a gene: 6. The CDR3 DNA reads TGTGCCAGCAGCCTTGGACTAGCGAAGGAGACCCAGTACTTC. This encodes CASSLGLAKETQYF.